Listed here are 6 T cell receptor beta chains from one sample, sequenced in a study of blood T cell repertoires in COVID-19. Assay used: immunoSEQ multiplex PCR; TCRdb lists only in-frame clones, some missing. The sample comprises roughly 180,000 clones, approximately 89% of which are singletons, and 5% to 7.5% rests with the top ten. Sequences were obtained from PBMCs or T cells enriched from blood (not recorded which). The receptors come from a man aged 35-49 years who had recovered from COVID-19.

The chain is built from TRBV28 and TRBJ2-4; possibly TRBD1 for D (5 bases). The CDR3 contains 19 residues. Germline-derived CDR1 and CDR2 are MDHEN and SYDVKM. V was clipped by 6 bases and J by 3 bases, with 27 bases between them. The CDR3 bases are TGTGCCAGCAGCGACAGCCTGGCGGCACAATCGTTTCTCAAAAACATTCAGTACTTC. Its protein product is CASSDSLAAQSFLKNIQYF.

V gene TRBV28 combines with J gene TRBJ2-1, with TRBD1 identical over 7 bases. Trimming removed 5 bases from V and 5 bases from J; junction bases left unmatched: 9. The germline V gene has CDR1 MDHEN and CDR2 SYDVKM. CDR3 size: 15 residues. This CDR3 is CASSPPGTENNEQFF. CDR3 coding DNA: TGTGCCAGCAGTCCGCCCGGGACAGAAAACAATGAGCAGTTCTTC.

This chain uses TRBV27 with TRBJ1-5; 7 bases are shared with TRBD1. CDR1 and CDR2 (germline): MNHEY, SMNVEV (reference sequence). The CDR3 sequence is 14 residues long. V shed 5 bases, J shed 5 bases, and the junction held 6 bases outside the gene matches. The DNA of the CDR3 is TGTGCCAGCAGTCCGACAGGGATCCATCAGCCCCAGCATTTT. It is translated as CASSPTGIHQPQHF.

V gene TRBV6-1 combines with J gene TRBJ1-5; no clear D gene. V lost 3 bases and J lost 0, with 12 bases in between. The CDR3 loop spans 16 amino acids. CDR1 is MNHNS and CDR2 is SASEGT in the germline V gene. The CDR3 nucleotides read TGTGCCAGCAGTGATGCCGGAGTTTATAGCAATCAGCCCCAGCATTTT. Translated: CASSDAGVYSNQPQHF.

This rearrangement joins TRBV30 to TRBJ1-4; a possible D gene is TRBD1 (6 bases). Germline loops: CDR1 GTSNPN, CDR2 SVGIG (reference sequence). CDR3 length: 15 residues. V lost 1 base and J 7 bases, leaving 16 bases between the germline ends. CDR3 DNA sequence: TGTGCCTGGAGTGCCCCGGGGACAAATCGTGAAAAACTGTTTTTT. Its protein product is CAWSAPGTNREKLFF. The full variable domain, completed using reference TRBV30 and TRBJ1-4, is SQTIHQWPATLVQPVGSPLSLECTVEGTSNPNLYWYRQAAGRGLQLLFYSVGIGQISSEVPQNLSASRPQDRQFILSSKKLLLSDSGFYLCAWSAPGTNREKLFFGSGTQLSVL.

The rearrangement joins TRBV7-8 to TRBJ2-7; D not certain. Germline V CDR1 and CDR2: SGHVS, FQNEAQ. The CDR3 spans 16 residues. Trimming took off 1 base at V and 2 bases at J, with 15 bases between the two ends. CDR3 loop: CASSLEVPQAAYEQYF. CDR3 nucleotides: TGTGCCAGCAGCTTAGAGGTCCCGCAGGCCGCCTACGAGCAGTACTTC.